This TCR beta chain was sequenced in a study of blood T cells in healthy people across ages. Study outcomes and limitations: Getting older went along with TCR beta diversity per million T cells dropping roughly linearly.

Primed by a sample-barcoded 5' primer and a J-beta primer mix, a second PCR proceeded for 7 to 11 cycles. TCRdb ran MiXCR on the 5' RACE reads and lists one entry per CDR3 protein. The table includes 700,000 to 850,000 distinct CDR3 sequences, approximately 53% detected once. Those donating, healthy Caucasian individuals from Russia, were aged roughly 6 to 95. The draw of peripheral blood yielded approximately 10 milliliters from each donor. In this sample, this clonotype turned up a few times. Its antigen is unidentified. With 2 bases removed from V and 1 base from J, the gap between germline ends came to 17 bases. Germline V gene sequence: CDR1 SGHRS, CDR2 YFSETQ. There are 17 residues in the CDR3.

This clonotype was sampled from an older man in good health. The V call is TRBV5-1, the J call TRBJ2-3, with D unresolved. The material sequenced was blood. CDR3 nucleotide sequence: TGCGCCAGCAGCTTTTCGCTGACCCAGGACGGCACAGATACGCAGTATTTT. Amino acid sequence: CASSFSLTQDGTDTQYF.